The 2 T cell receptor beta chains reported below all come from one sample, sequenced in a study of beta chain features in type 1 diabetes. Sequenced material consisted of expressed TCRB transcripts (all of the isolated RNA was reverse transcribed). TCRdb keeps only in-frame clones here, not all; method: immunoSEQ multiplex PCR. The top ten hold approximately 1% of the sample, which has roughly 290,000 clones, 8% seen once. The specimen sequenced was central memory CD4+ T cells from blood. Receptor source: a woman younger than 30 in good health.

The J gene is TRBJ2-5, the V gene TRBV27; 10 nucleotides line up with TRBD2. J was trimmed by 5 bases and V by 5 bases; bases with no gene match: 20. Germline CDR1 and CDR2: MNHEY and SMNVEV (reference sequence). This CDR3 comprises 19 residues. The CDR3 protein is CASSLRPLGSGGAQETQYF. The CDR3 bases are TGTGCCAGCAGTCTGAGGCCCCTGGGGAGCGGGGGGGCCCAGGAGACCCAGTACTTC.

This clone showed up many times. The chain links TRBV7-9 to TRBJ1-2; D perhaps matches TRBD1 (5 bases). The CDR3 runs to 15 residues. Germline assignment: CDR1 SEHNR and CDR2 FQNEAQ (reference sequence). Trimming stripped 5 bases from V and 8 bases from J, with 21 bases between. The DNA of the CDR3 is TGTGCCAGCAGCCCCATTGAGGGGACCCACGGGGGCTACACCTTC. Translating it yields CASSPIEGTHGGYTF.